A selection of T cell receptor beta chains follows, all from one sample in a study of regulatory T cells in long-lasting Graves disease. TCRdb itself ran the multiplex PCR reads through MiXCR, one entry per CDR3 protein. Altogether 500,000 to 800,000 distinct CDR3 sequences are present, 25% to 30% being singletons, with the ten largest covering about two fifths. This material consisted of peripheral blood mononuclear cells (PBMCs), taken when the disease was refractory, from a patient treated with antithyroid drugs. The receptors come from a female donor with Graves disease. The CDR3 runs from the conserved cysteine through the conserved F or W. Each record gives: J gene, V gene, D gene, clone size, CDR3 protein, CDR3 DNA. A D gene is named only where the DNA matches it firmly. Expanded clones are given a class, and other clones once, few, many or no size at all.

>TRBJ2-7|TRBV6-1|-|-
CASSEQEGPPYEQYF
TGTGCCAGCAGTGAACAAGAGGGTCCCCCCTACGAGCAGTACTTC
>TRBJ2-7|TRBV25-1|-|-
CASSEWKIGDTSEEQYF
TGTGCCAGCAGTGAATGGAAGATTGGAGACACTTCGGAGGAGCAGTACTTC
>TRBJ1-2|TRBV29-1|-|few
CSVARGDALYGYTF
TGCAGCGTTGCGAGGGGTGATGCCCTCTATGGCTACACCTTC
>TRBJ1-1|TRBV20-1|-|once
CSAVLQGPEAFF
TGCAGTGCCGTACTCCAAGGCCCTGAAGCTTTCTTT
>TRBJ2-4|TRBV6-1|-|-
CASSERSDQLAKNIQYF
TGTGCCAGCAGTGAACGGTCGGATCAACTAGCCAAAAACATTCAGTACTTC
>TRBJ1-2|TRBV2|-|many
CASSPGAYGYTF
TGTGCCAGCTCACCAGGGGCCTATGGCTACACCTTC
>TRBJ1-2|TRBV18|TRBD1|-
CASSPGQNDNYGYTF
TGTGCCAGCTCACCGGGACAGAATGATAACTATGGCTACACCTTC
>TRBJ2-5|TRBV20-1|TRBD2|-
CSARESGRDQETQYF
TGCAGTGCTAGAGAGAGCGGGAGGGACCAAGAGACCCAGTACTTC
>TRBJ1-1|TRBV7-8|TRBD1|-
CASSLPEGAVTEAFF
TGTGCCAGCAGCTTACCGGAGGGGGCGGTCACTGAAGCTTTCTTT
>TRBJ2-5|TRBV5-1|TRBD2|-
CASSWTSGLRETQYF
TGCGCCAGCTCCTGGACTAGCGGCTTACGGGAGACCCAGTACTTC
>TRBJ1-2|TRBV28|TRBD1|many
CASTSPTGDYGYTF
TGTGCCAGCACTAGTCCCACAGGGGACTATGGCTACACCTTC
>TRBJ2-7|TRBV12-3/TRBV12-4|-|-
CASRGTRYEQYF
TGTGCCAGCAGGGGAACAAGGTACGAGCAGTACTTC
>TRBJ2-1|TRBV7-9|-|few
CASSAVGRGNEQFF
TGTGCCAGCAGCGCGGTAGGTAGGGGCAATGAGCAGTTCTTC
>TRBJ1-1|TRBV28|TRBD1|many
CASIGDRDLNTEAFF
TGTGCCAGCATCGGGGACAGAGATTTGAACACTGAAGCTTTCTTT
>TRBJ2-2|TRBV29-1|TRBD2|-
CSVAGLSGTGGELFF
TGCAGCGTTGCTGGTCTCAGCGGGACCGGCGGGGAGCTGTTTTTT
>TRBJ1-1|TRBV27|TRBD1|few
CASSLSQGANTEAFF
TGTGCCAGCAGTTTGTCTCAGGGGGCGAACACTGAAGCTTTCTTT
>TRBJ2-7|TRBV7-9|TRBD2|few
CASSPSEPLIAGGSSYEQYF
TGTGCCAGCAGCCCATCCGAGCCCCTTATAGCGGGAGGGAGCTCCTACGAGCAGTACTTC
>TRBJ2-5|TRBV5-5|TRBD2|few
CASSWTSGRGETQYF
TGTGCCAGCAGCTGGACTAGCGGGAGGGGCGAGACCCAGTACTTC
>TRBJ1-3|TRBV6-2/TRBV6-3|-|once
CASSSDPSSGNTIYF
TGTGCCAGCAGTTCCGACCCCAGCTCTGGAAACACCATATATTTT
>TRBJ1-5|TRBV6-1|-|-
CASSALTRNSNQPQHF
TGTGCCAGCAGTGCTTTGACAAGGAATAGCAATCAGCCCCAGCATTTT
>TRBJ1-5|TRBV20-1|TRBD1|few
CSAMDRATQPQHF
TGCAGTGCTATGGACAGGGCTACCCAGCCCCAGCATTTT
>TRBJ1-2|TRBV12-3/TRBV12-4|-|many
CASSLRQYYGYTF
TGTGCCAGCAGTTTAAGGCAATACTATGGCTACACCTTC
>TRBJ2-7|TRBV6-2/TRBV6-3|-|-
CASSSGGGLEQYF
TGTGCCAGCAGTTCTGGAGGGGGTCTAGAGCAGTACTTC
>TRBJ1-2|TRBV29-1|-|-
CSVESDSLYGYTF
TGCAGCGTTGAATCGGACAGTCTCTATGGCTACACCTTC
>TRBJ1-1|TRBV30|-|-
CAWSVLTSTEAFF
TGTGCCTGGAGTGTCCTAACTTCCACTGAAGCTTTCTTT
>TRBJ1-2|TRBV7-9|-|few
CASSLAGRADGYTF
TGTGCCAGCAGCTTAGCGGGGAGGGCCGATGGCTACACCTTC
>TRBJ1-3|TRBV7-6|TRBD1|once
CASSLEDRAGNTIYF
TGTGCCAGCAGCCTAGAAGACAGGGCTGGAAACACCATATATTTT
>TRBJ1-5|TRBV15|TRBD1|-
CATRLQGASNQPQHF
TGTGCCACCAGGCTTCAGGGGGCAAGCAATCAGCCCCAGCATTTT
>TRBJ1-2|TRBV12-3/TRBV12-4|TRBD1|many
CASSGTGNGYTF
TGTGCCAGCAGTGGGACAGGGAATGGCTACACCTTC
>TRBJ1-2|TRBV2|TRBD1|many
CASSDLPERRTGHGYGYTF
TGTGCCAGCAGTGATTTGCCGGAGCGCAGGACAGGGCATGGCTATGGCTACACCTTC
>TRBJ2-5|TRBV28|-|many
CASNEPPGETQYF
TGTGCCAGCAATGAACCCCCCGGGGAGACCCAGTACTTC
>TRBJ2-7|TRBV20-1|-|few
CSASPGPIGSEQYF
TGCAGTGCTAGTCCGGGACCTATCGGGTCCGAGCAGTACTTC
>TRBJ2-2|TRBV19|TRBD2|few
CASSMRGGGTGELFF
TGTGCCAGTAGTATGAGGGGCGGGGGGACCGGGGAGCTGTTTTTT
>TRBJ2-2|TRBV6-5|-|once
CASSYWIFFGVGELFF
TGTGCCAGCAGTTACTGGATTTTCTTTGGGGTTGGGGAGCTGTTTTTT
>TRBJ2-2|TRBV5-1|TRBD1|few
CASSTDRGGGELFF
TGCGCCAGCAGCACCGACAGGGGCGGCGGGGAGCTGTTTTTT
>TRBJ2-7|TRBV20-1|TRBD2|-
CSAPQTSGSYEQYF
TGCAGTGCACCGCAGACTAGCGGGTCCTACGAGCAGTACTTC
>TRBJ1-2|TRBV10-1|TRBD1|few
CASSESDRAGYTF
TGCGCCAGCAGTGAGTCGGACAGGGCTGGCTACACCTTC
>TRBJ1-5|TRBV20-1|TRBD1|-
CSARWTGKDQPQHF
TGCAGTGCTAGGTGGACAGGGAAGGATCAGCCCCAGCATTTT
>TRBJ1-1|TRBV7-9|-|-
CASSQRAGLNTEAFF
TGTGCCAGCAGCCAACGGGCAGGGTTGAACACTGAAGCTTTCTTT
>TRBJ2-5|TRBV27|-|-
CASRPSIGPQETQYF
TGTGCCAGCAGACCTTCGATTGGGCCGCAAGAGACCCAGTACTTC
>TRBJ2-7|TRBV5-1|-|few
CASSGGDGLSYEQYF
TGCGCCAGCAGCGGTGGGGACGGACTCTCCTACGAGCAGTACTTC
>TRBJ1-1|TRBV12-3/TRBV12-4|-|few
CASSLDFGGRGNTEAFF
TGTGCCAGCAGTTTAGACTTCGGGGGGCGAGGGAACACTGAAGCTTTCTTT
>TRBJ1-1|TRBV12-3/TRBV12-4|TRBD1|few
CASSPPGQGPDAFF
TGTGCCAGCAGTCCCCCTGGACAGGGACCAGATGCTTTCTTT
>TRBJ1-1|TRBV28|-|many
CASSDRMNTEAFF
TGTGCCAGCAGTGACAGAATGAACACTGAAGCTTTCTTT
>TRBJ2-1|TRBV25-1|-|-
CASLGRPLNEQFF
TGTGCCAGTTTAGGGCGGCCCCTGAATGAGCAGTTCTTC
>TRBJ1-6|TRBV25-1|-|few
CASRDADSPLHF
TGTGCCAGCAGGGACGCGGATTCACCCCTCCACTTT
>TRBJ1-2|TRBV20-1|-|few
CSARPTDNYGYTF
TGCAGTGCTAGGCCCACAGATAACTATGGCTACACCTTC
>TRBJ1-5|TRBV6-1|-|-
CASTRTGSQNQPQHF
TGTGCCAGCACTCGAACCGGGAGTCAGAATCAGCCCCAGCATTTT
>TRBJ2-7|TRBV7-8|TRBD1|-
CASSLRYPGQGAYEQYF
TGTGCCAGCAGCTTAAGGTACCCGGGACAGGGGGCCTACGAGCAGTACTTC
>TRBJ1-5|TRBV28|TRBD1|many
CASSFAGTGASQPQHF
TGTGCCAGCAGTTTCGCCGGGACAGGGGCTAGTCAGCCCCAGCATTTT
>TRBJ1-1|TRBV30|-|few
CAWSDLEVNTEAFF
TGTGCCTGGAGTGACTTGGAGGTGAACACTGAAGCTTTCTTT
>TRBJ2-7|TRBV30|-|few
CAWSVGPPEQYF
TGTGCCTGGAGTGTAGGACCTCCCGAGCAGTACTTC
>TRBJ2-5|TRBV4-1|TRBD1|few
CASSQGDRGLETQYF
TGCGCCAGCAGCCAAGGAGACAGGGGGCTGGAGACCCAGTACTTC
>TRBJ2-7|TRBV6-1|-|-
CASTVGNEQYF
TGTGCCAGCACGGTTGGTAACGAGCAGTACTTC
>TRBJ2-1|TRBV2|TRBD2|few
CVSSPLGLAHNEQFF
TGTGTCAGCAGCCCCCTGGGACTAGCGCACAATGAGCAGTTCTTC
>TRBJ1-1|TRBV6-1|-|-
CASPKQGRVNTEAFF
TGTGCCAGCCCTAAACAGGGAAGAGTGAACACTGAAGCTTTCTTT